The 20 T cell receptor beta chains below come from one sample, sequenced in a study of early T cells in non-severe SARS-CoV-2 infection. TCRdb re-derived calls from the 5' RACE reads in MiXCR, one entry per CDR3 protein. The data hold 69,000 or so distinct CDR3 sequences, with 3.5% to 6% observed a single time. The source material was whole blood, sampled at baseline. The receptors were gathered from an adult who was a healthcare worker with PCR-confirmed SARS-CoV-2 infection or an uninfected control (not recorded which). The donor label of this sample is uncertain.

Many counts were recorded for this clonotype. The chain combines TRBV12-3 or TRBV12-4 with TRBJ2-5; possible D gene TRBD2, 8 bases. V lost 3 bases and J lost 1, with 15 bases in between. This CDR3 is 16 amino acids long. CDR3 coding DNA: TGTGCCAGCAGTTTCGAGCGGGGGACAGTCCAAGAGACCCAGTACTTC. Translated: CASSFERGTVQETQYF.

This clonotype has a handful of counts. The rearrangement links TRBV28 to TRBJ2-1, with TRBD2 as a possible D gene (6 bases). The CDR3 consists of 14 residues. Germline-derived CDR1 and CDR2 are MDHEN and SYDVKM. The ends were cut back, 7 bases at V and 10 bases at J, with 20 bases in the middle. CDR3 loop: CASIPGWILAEQFF. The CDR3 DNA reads TGTGCCAGCATTCCAGGATGGATTCTAGCGGAGCAGTTCTTC.

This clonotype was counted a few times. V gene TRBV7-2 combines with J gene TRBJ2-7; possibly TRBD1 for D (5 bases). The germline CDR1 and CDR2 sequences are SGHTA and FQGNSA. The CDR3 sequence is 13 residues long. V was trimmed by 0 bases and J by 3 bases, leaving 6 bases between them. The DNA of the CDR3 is TGTGCCAGCAGCTTAGCCACAGGCTACGAGCAGTACTTC. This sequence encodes CASSLATGYEQYF.

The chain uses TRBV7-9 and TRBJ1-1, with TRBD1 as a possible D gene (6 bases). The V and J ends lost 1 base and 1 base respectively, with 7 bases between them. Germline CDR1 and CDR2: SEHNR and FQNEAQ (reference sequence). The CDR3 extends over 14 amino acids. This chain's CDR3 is CASSLGTENTEAFF. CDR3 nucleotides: TGTGCCAGCAGCTTAGGGACAGAGAACACTGAAGCTTTCTTT. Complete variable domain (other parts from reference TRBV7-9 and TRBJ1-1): DTGVSQNPRHKITKRGQNVTFRCDPISEHNRLYWYRQTLGQGPEFLTYFQNEAQLEKSRLLSDRFSAERPKGSFSTLEIQRTEQGDSAMYLCASSLGTENTEAFFGQGTRLTVV.

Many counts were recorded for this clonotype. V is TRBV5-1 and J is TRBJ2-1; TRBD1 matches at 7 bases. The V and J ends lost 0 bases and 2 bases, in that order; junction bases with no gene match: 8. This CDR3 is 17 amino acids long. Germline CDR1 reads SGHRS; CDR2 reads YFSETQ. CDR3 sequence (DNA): TGCGCCAGCAGCTTGGCCCTGGGGGACAGAGCCTACAATGAGCAGTTCTTC. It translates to CASSLALGDRAYNEQFF.

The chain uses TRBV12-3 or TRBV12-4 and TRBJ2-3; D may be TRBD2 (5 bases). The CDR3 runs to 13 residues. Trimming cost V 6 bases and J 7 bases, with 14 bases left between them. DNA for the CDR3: TGTGCCAGCAGCCCCGCCCTAGCAAATACGCAGTATTTT. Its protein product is CASSPALANTQYF.

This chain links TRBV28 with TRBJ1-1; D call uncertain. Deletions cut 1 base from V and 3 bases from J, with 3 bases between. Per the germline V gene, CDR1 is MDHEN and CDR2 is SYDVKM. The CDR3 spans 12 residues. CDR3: CASSLSYTEAFF. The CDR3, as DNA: TGTGCCAGCAGTTTATCTTACACTGAAGCTTTCTTT.

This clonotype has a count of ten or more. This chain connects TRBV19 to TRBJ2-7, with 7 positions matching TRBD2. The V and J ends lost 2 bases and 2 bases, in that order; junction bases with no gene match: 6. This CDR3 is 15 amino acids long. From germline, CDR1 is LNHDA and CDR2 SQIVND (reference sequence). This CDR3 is CASSIRAGLTYEQYF. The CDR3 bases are TGTGCCAGTAGTATACGAGCGGGGTTAACCTACGAGCAGTACTTC.

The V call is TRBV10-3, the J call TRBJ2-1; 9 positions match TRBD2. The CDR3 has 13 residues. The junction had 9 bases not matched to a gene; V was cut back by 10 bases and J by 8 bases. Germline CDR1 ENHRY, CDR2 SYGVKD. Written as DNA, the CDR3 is TGTGCCAACCAACCGGGACTAGCTGATGAGCAGTTCTTC. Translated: CANQPGLADEQFF.

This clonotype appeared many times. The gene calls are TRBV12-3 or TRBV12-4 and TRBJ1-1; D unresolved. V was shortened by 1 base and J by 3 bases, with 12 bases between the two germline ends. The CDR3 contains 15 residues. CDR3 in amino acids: CASSLGSNKDTEAFF. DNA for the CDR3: TGTGCCAGCAGTTTAGGAAGCAATAAGGACACTGAAGCTTTCTTT.

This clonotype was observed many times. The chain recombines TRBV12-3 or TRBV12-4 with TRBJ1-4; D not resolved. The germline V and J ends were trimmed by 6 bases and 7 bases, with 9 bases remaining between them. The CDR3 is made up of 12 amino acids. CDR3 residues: CASRRRAEKLFF. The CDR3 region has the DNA TGTGCCAGCAGGCGAAGAGCTGAAAAACTGTTTTTT.

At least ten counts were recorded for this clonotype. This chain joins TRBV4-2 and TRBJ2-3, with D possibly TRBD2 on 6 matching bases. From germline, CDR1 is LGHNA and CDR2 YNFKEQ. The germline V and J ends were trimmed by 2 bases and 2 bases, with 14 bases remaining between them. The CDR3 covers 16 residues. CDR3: CASSQRAGLATDTQYF. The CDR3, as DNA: TGTGCCAGCAGCCAAAGGGCGGGACTGGCCACAGATACGCAGTATTTT.

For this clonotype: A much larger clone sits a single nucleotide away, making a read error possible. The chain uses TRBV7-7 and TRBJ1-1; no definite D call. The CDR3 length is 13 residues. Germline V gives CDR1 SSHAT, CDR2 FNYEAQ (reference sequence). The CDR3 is CASSLELYTEAFF. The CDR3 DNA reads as TGTGCTAGCAGCTTAGAGCTGTACACTGAAGCTTTCTTT.

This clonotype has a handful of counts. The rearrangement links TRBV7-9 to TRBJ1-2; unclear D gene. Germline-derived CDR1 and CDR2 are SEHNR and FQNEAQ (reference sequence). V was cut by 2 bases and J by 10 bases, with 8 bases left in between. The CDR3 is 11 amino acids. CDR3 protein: CASSLYPAYTF. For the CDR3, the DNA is TGTGCCAGCAGCTTATATCCAGCCTACACCTTC.

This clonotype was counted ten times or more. The CDR3 spells CASSYSGTGGANSPLHF. CDR3 DNA sequence: TGTGCCAGCAGTTATTCCGGGACAGGGGGAGCTAATTCACCCCTCCACTTT. J is TRBJ1-6 and V is TRBV6-5; 11 positions match TRBD1. The CDR3 has 17 residues. J gave up 6 bases and V 3 bases, and 7 bases lay outside the gene matches. CDR1 and CDR2 from the germline V gene are MNHEY and SVGAGI.

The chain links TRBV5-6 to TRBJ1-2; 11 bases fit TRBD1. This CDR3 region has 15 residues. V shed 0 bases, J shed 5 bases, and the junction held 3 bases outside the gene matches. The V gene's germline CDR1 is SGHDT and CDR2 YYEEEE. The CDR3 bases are TGTGCCAGCAGCTTGGCGGGGACAGGGGGATATGGCTACACCTTC. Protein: CASSLAGTGGYGYTF.

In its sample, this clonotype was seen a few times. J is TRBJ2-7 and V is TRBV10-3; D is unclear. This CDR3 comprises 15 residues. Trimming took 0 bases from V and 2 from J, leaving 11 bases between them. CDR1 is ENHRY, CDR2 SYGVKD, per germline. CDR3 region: CAISESKGQAYEQYF. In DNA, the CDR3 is TGTGCCATCAGTGAGTCGAAAGGGCAGGCCTACGAGCAGTACTTC.

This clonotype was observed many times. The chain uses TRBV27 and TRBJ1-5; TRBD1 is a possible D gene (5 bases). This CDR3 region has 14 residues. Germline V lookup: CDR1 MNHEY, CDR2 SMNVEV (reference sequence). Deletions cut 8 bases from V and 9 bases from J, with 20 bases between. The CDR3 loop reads CASAPGTGFWPQHF. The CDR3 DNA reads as TGTGCCAGCGCCCCCGGGACCGGATTTTGGCCCCAGCATTTT.

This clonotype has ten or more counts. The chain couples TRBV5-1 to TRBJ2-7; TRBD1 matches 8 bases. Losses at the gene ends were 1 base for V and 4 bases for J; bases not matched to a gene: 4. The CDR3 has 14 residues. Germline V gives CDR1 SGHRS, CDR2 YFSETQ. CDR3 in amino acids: CASSLLNRGYEQYF. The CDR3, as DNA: TGCGCCAGCAGCTTGCTGAACAGGGGGTACGAGCAGTACTTC.

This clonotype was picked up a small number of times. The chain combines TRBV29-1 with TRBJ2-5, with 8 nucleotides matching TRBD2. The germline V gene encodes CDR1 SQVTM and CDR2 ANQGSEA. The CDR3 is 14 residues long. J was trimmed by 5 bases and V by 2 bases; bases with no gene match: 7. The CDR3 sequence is CSVESGGARETQYF. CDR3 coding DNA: TGCAGCGTTGAATCCGGGGGGGCCCGGGAGACCCAGTACTTC.